Here is one TCR beta chain with its context. TCRdb independently ran MiXCR on the RT-PCR reads; one entry per CDR3 protein. The sample comprises 150,000 to 200,000 distinct CDR3 sequences, approximately 12% of which are singletons, and approximately 30% rests with the top ten. CDR1 and CDR2 (germline): SEHNR, FQNEAQ (reference sequence). The V and J ends lost 4 bases and 4 bases respectively, with 13 bases between them. There are 14 residues in the CDR3. This sample is drawn from a study of response to subunit inactivated influenza vaccine. In addition, the sample was reused for a study of T cells expressing NK-cell markers. In that study: Production of TCR beta cDNA relied on 5'RACE template switching with UMIs. HCMV seropositivity characterized most of the eight sequenced donors, and seronegativity one. Restricting sorting to alpha-beta TCR T cells was achieved in several experiments by an anti-gamma-delta TCR antibody.

The chain is built from TRBV7-9 and TRBJ1-2; maybe TRBD1 (6 bases). The sequence was collected from a man in his fifties who received an inactivated influenza vaccine. The sample here was CD8+ T cells sorted from PBMCs, taken about 12 days after vaccination. The CDR3 DNA reads TGTGCCAGCAGCTCGTCAGGGGCGGGCTATGGCTACACCTTC. Its translation: CASSSSGAGYGYTF.